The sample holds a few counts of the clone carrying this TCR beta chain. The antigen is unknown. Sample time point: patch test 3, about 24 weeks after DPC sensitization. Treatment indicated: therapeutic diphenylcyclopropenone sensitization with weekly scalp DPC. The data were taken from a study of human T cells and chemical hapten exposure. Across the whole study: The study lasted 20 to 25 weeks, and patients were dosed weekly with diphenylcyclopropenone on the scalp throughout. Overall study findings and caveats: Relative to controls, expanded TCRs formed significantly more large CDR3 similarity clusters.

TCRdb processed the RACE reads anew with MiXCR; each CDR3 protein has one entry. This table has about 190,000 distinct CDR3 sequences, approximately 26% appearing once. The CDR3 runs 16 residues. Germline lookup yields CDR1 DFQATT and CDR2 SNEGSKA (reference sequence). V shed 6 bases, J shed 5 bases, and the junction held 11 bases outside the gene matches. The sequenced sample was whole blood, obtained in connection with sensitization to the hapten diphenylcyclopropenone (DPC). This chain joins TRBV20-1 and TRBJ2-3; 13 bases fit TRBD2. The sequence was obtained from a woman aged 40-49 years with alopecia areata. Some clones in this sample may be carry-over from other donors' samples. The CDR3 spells CSAPGLAGRVKDTQYF. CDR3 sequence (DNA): TGCAGTGCACCGGGACTAGCGGGGAGGGTGAAAGATACGCAGTATTTT.